This is a list of T cell receptor beta chains from one sample in a study of human T cells and chemical hapten exposure. TCRdb recomputed calls from the RACE reads with MiXCR, one row per CDR3 protein. The sample includes 200,000 to 300,000 distinct CDR3 sequences, more than 6.5% of them seen just once. Source: whole blood, taken in connection with sensitization to the hapten diphenylcyclopropenone (DPC). Every receptor here comes from a middle-aged woman with alopecia areata. Some clones in this sample may be carry-over from other donors' samples. Each CDR3 is given with its conserved first and last residue. The order of the fields is J gene, V gene, D gene, clone size, CDR3 DNA, CDR3 protein. A D gene is named only where the DNA matches it firmly. Only part of the rows carry a size: once, few, many, or a class if the clone is expanded.

>TRBJ2-1|TRBV5-1|.|.
TGCGCCAGCAGCCAAAATTTGGAGGACAACAATGAGCAGTTCTTC
CASSQNLEDNNEQFF
>TRBJ1-3|TRBV7-9|.|many
TGTGCCAGCAGCTTACGGGGGCTAGCTGGAAACACCATATATTTT
CASSLRGLAGNTIYF
>TRBJ1-1|TRBV12-3/TRBV12-4|.|few
TGTGCCAGCAGTTTGATGGCTCCTGGCGCTTTCTTT
CASSLMAPGAFF
>TRBJ2-7|TRBV7-2|TRBD2|many
TGTGCCAGCGGCCTAGCGGGCCCCTACGAGCAGTACTTC
CASGLAGPYEQYF
>TRBJ2-5|TRBV6-6|.|few
TGTGCCAGCAGTTACTCGGGCAACCAAGAGACCCAGTACTTC
CASSYSGNQETQYF
>TRBJ1-5|TRBV20-1|.|few
TGCAGTGCTAGAGAAGACTACGATCAGCCCCAGCATTTT
CSAREDYDQPQHF
>TRBJ1-2|TRBV12-3/TRBV12-4|.|few
TGTGCCAGCAGCCGTTACACAGGGCTTTCCTATGGCTACACCTTC
CASSRYTGLSYGYTF
>TRBJ2-2|TRBV24-1|.|few
TGTGCCACCAGTGTGAGACTAGTCCCCGGGGAGCTGTTTTTT
CATSVRLVPGELFF
>TRBJ2-4|TRBV20-1|.|.
TGCAGTGCTAGATTACTAGCAAGGCAAAACATTCAGTACTTC
CSARLLARQNIQYF
>TRBJ2-1|TRBV7-9|TRBD2|few
TGTGCCAGCAGCTCAAGCGGGAGGTACAATGAGCAGTTCTTC
CASSSSGRYNEQFF
>TRBJ2-3|TRBV29-1|TRBD1|few
TGCAGCGTTGCTTCGGCAGGGGGCCACACAGATACGCAGTATTTT
CSVASAGGHTDTQYF
>TRBJ2-5|TRBV4-2|TRBD2|few
TGTGCCAGCAGCCAAGAGAGTAGCGGGAGTCGAGAGACCCAGTACTTC
CASSQESSGSRETQYF
>TRBJ2-7|TRBV27|TRBD1|.
TGTGCCAGCAGTCCCATCACTGGGACAGGACACTTCGAGCAGTACTTC
CASSPITGTGHFEQYF
>TRBJ2-1|TRBV12-3/TRBV12-4|TRBD2|.
TGTGCCAGCAGCCATACTAGCGGGAGCCTCCATGAGCAGTTCTTC
CASSHTSGSLHEQFF
>TRBJ1-5|TRBV6-5|.|.
TGTGCCAGCAGTTACTCGATACAGGGAGGTCAGCCCCAGCATTTT
CASSYSIQGGQPQHF
>TRBJ1-1|TRBV28|TRBD1|.
TGTGCCAGCCTACTTCTCGAACAGGGGGTCACTGAAGCTTTCTTT
CASLLLEQGVTEAFF
>TRBJ1-1|TRBV27|TRBD1|.
TGTGCCAGCAGTTTTGACAGGGTCGGGATCACTGAAGCTTTCTTT
CASSFDRVGITEAFF
>TRBJ2-3|TRBV12-3/TRBV12-4|TRBD2|many
TGTGCCAGCAGTTCAATCGGACTAGCGGGAACGCGGGATACGCAGTATTTT
CASSSIGLAGTRDTQYF
>TRBJ2-1|TRBV30|TRBD2|.
TGTGCCTGGAGGCCAGCGGGAGCGGGTAATGAGCAGTTCTTC
CAWRPAGAGNEQFF
>TRBJ2-5|TRBV5-1|TRBD1|.
TGCGCCAGCAGCTGGACAGGGACCGACAAAGAGACCCAGTACTTC
CASSWTGTDKETQYF
>TRBJ2-5|TRBV5-1|TRBD1|many
TGCGCCAGCAGCCGAAGAGGGACAGGGGTGGAGACCCAGTACTTC
CASSRRGTGVETQYF
>TRBJ2-5|TRBV6-5|.|.
TGTGCCAACAAGCAGGGGACCCAAGAGACCCAGTACTTC
CANKQGTQETQYF
>TRBJ1-2|TRBV9|TRBD1|.
TGTGCCAGCAGCTCAGGACAGGGGGACTACTATGGCTACACCTTC
CASSSGQGDYYGYTF
>TRBJ2-1|TRBV4-3|.|.
TGCGCCAGCAGCCGGTTGGGGGCGGAGAATGAGCAGTTCTTC
CASSRLGAENEQFF